This T cell receptor (beta chain) is drawn from a study of T cells after yellow fever vaccination. The CDR3 is made up of 13 amino acids. V was clipped by 3 bases and J by 7 bases; unmatched bases: 2. Germline lookup yields CDR1 MGHRA and CDR2 YSYEKL. This clonotype has just a few counts. 5'RACE template switching produced TCR cDNA carrying a universal primer site and UMIs. One entry per CDR3 protein, called by TCRdb with MiXCR from the 5' RACE reads. The sample holds a few hundred thousand distinct CDR3 sequences, over 8% seen once. The sequenced sample was PBMCs, obtained on the day of the first yellow fever vaccination. This sequence was found in a man in his late teens or twenties who received the YFV17D yellow fever vaccine. The chain carries TRBV4-1 and TRBJ1-4; 7 nucleotides match TRBD1. The CDR3 spells CASSQGQSEKLFF. The CDR3 DNA sequence: TGCGCCAGCAGCCAGGGACAGAGTGAAAAACTGTTTTTT.